These 28 T cell receptor beta chains originate from one sample sequenced in a study of T cell responses to AZD1222 COVID-19 vaccine. Produced via immunoSEQ multiplex PCR; TCRdb's table is partial and in-frame only. The table shows more than 95,000 clones, with about 90% occurring only once. The material sequenced was peripheral blood, taken on day 0 of AZD1222 vaccination. The receptors derive from an adult in good health.

The chain recombines TRBV19 with TRBJ1-1; TRBD1 is a possible D gene (5 bases). V lost 4 bases and J lost 5, with 17 bases in between. Germline lookup yields CDR1 LNHDA and CDR2 SQIVND (reference sequence). The CDR3 spans 15 residues. In DNA, the CDR3 is TGTGCCAGTAGTACGAGCCAAGCGGGGCCTACTGAAGCTTTCTTT. Its translation: CASSTSQAGPTEAFF.

The V call is TRBV2, the J call TRBJ2-5; D may be TRBD2 (5 bases). Germline V gives CDR1 SNHLY, CDR2 FYNNEI. This CDR3 has 12 residues. The V and J ends lost 6 bases and 4 bases respectively, with 9 bases between them. The CDR3 is CASSGRAETQYF. CDR3 sequence (DNA): TGTGCCAGCAGCGGGCGGGCAGAGACCCAGTACTTC.

This chain joins TRBV6-5 and TRBJ2-3, with 10 bases that match TRBD1. Germline V gene sequence: CDR1 MNHEY, CDR2 SVGAGI. The V segment lost 4 bases and the J segment 4 bases; nucleotides outside the gene matches: 8. The CDR3 runs to 16 residues. CDR3 region: CASSSRPGQGPDTQYF. The DNA for the CDR3 is TGTGCCAGCAGTTCCCGTCCGGGACAGGGGCCAGATACGCAGTATTTT.

In its sample, this clone is medium-sized. The chain carries TRBV7-9 and TRBJ1-1; D gene unclear. The CDR3 totals 14 residues. CDR1 SEHNR and CDR2 FQNEAQ come from the germline V gene (reference sequence). V was shortened by 4 bases and J by 2 bases, with 11 bases between the two germline ends. In DNA form, the CDR3 reads TGTGCCAGCAGCTCAAGAGACACTAACACTGAAGCTTTCTTT. This encodes CASSSRDTNTEAFF.

The chain links TRBV7-8 to TRBJ2-2; D is unclear. The CDR3 loop spans 13 amino acids. Germline assignment: CDR1 SGHVS and CDR2 FQNEAQ. Trimming shortened V by 3 bases and J by 0 bases, and 2 bases separated the two germline ends. This chain's CDR3 is CASSFSNTGELFF. The CDR3 DNA is TGTGCCAGCAGCTTTTCGAACACCGGGGAGCTGTTTTTT.

The rearrangement joins TRBV9 to TRBJ1-5; the D gene is possibly TRBD1 (5 bases). This CDR3 has 15 residues. Trimming pared 0 bases from V and 3 bases from J, leaving 10 bases between. In germline, CDR1 is SGDLS, CDR2 YYNGEE. This CDR3 is CASSVEGTFNQPQHF. In nucleotides, the CDR3 is TGTGCCAGCAGCGTAGAGGGGACGTTCAATCAGCCCCAGCATTTT.

This clone was counted once. The rearrangement joins TRBV7-2 to TRBJ2-7; D uncertain. The germline gives CDR1 SGHTA, CDR2 FQGNSA. The CDR3 runs 16 residues. V was trimmed by 4 bases and J by 0 bases, leaving 16 bases between them. Here the CDR3 reads CASSSHGEMGSYEQYF. The CDR3 region has the DNA TGTGCCAGCAGCTCGCACGGCGAAATGGGCTCCTACGAGCAGTACTTC.

V gene TRBV6-5 combines with J gene TRBJ2-7, with D unresolved. Germline-derived CDR1 and CDR2 are MNHEY and SVGAGI. The CDR3 runs to 14 residues. Trimming left V 6 bases short and J 1 base short, with 13 bases between. The CDR3 loop is CASRGVSPSYEQYF. The CDR3 nucleotides read TGTGCCAGCAGGGGTGTCAGCCCTTCCTACGAGCAGTACTTC.

The chain recombines TRBV13 with TRBJ1-1; 8 bases are a match to TRBD1. Germline V lookup: CDR1 PRHDT, CDR2 FYEKMQ (reference sequence). The CDR3 totals 15 residues. V was pared by 5 bases and J by 1 base, with 6 bases of the junction left unmatched. For the CDR3, the DNA is TGTGCCAGCAGCCTGTTCGGGACAGGGAACACTGAAGCTTTCTTT. It yields the protein CASSLFGTGNTEAFF.

The rearrangement joins TRBV7-2 to TRBJ2-3; TRBD2 is a possible D gene (6 bases). V was pared by 5 bases and J by 0 bases, with 12 bases between. CDR3 length equals 15 residues. The germline CDR1 and CDR2 sequences are SGHTA and FQGNSA. The CDR3 DNA reads as TGTGCCAGCAGCCCCGGGACTCCAAGCACAGATACGCAGTATTTT. This gives the protein CASSPGTPSTDTQYF.

The J gene is TRBJ1-4, the V gene TRBV28; 7 nucleotides match TRBD1. CDR1 and CDR2 (germline): MDHEN, SYDVKM. V gave up 4 bases and J gave up 7 bases; unmatched junction bases: 9. The CDR3 spans 15 residues. The CDR3 region has the DNA TGTGCCAGCAGTTCCCAGGGGGAGAGCGGTGAAAAACTGTTTTTT. Translation: CASSSQGESGEKLFF. Drawing the rest from reference TRBV28 and TRBJ1-4, the complete variable domain is DVKVTQSSRYLVKRTGEKVFLECVQDMDHENMFWYRQDPGLGLRLIYFSYDVKMKEKGDIPEGYSVSREKKERFSLILESASTNQTSMYLCASSSQGESGEKLFFGSGTQLSVL.

J is TRBJ2-7 and V is TRBV7-2, with D maybe TRBD1 (6 bases). The CDR3 sequence is 14 residues long. Germline-derived CDR1 and CDR2 are SGHTA and FQGNSA. Trimming took off 2 bases at V and 2 bases at J, with 10 bases between the two ends. CDR3 sequence reads: CASSLRTETYEQYF. Here the CDR3 DNA reads TGTGCCAGCAGCTTAAGGACAGAGACCTACGAGCAGTACTTC.

The genes are TRBV7-2 and TRBJ1-2; D is perhaps TRBD1 (5 bases). Germline V gives CDR1 SGHTA, CDR2 FQGNSA. The CDR3 consists of 14 residues. V was trimmed by 3 bases and J by 1 base, leaving 9 bases between them. CDR3 protein: CASSFPGGNYGYTF. CDR3 sequence (DNA): TGTGCCAGCAGCTTTCCCGGGGGTAACTATGGCTACACCTTC.

V is TRBV6-2 or TRBV6-3 and J is TRBJ2-5; D is unclear. V dropped 5 bases and J dropped 0 bases, with 13 bases sitting between them. Germline-derived CDR1 and CDR2 are MNHEY and SVGEGT. This CDR3 region has 15 residues. CDR3 region: CASSAVRVYQETQYF. In nucleotides, the CDR3 is TGTGCCAGCAGTGCCGTTCGGGTGTACCAAGAGACCCAGTACTTC.

This chain joins TRBV10-3 and TRBJ2-1; TRBD1 might be the D (6 bases). In germline, CDR1 is ENHRY, CDR2 SYGVKD. There are 16 residues in the CDR3. Trimming shortened V by 3 bases and J by 5 bases, and 17 bases separated the two germline ends. The CDR3 coding sequence is TGTGCCATCAGTGACTATGACAGGAACCTGAACAATGAGCAGTTCTTC. Residues: CAISDYDRNLNNEQFF.

The genes are TRBV7-9 and TRBJ2-3, with TRBD1 as a possible D gene (5 bases). The CDR3 has 12 residues. Germline lookup yields CDR1 SEHNR and CDR2 FQNEAQ (reference sequence). The V and J ends lost 8 bases and 0 bases respectively, with 6 bases between them. CDR3 loop: CASSGSTDTQYF. CDR3 DNA sequence: TGTGCCAGCTCAGGGAGCACAGATACGCAGTATTTT.

The gene calls are TRBV18 and TRBJ2-7, with TRBD1 matching over 7 bases. The V gene's germline CDR1 is KGHSH and CDR2 LQKENI. The CDR3 sequence is 15 residues long. V trimming: 3 bases; J trimming: 1 base; junction bases outside the gene matches: 6. CDR3 sequence: CASSPPGTASYEQYF. CDR3 coding DNA: TGTGCCAGCTCACCTCCCGGGACAGCATCCTACGAGCAGTACTTC.

The V gene is TRBV11-3, the J gene TRBJ2-3; no clear D. The CDR3 sequence is 14 residues long. Germline CDR1 and CDR2: SGHNT and YENEEA. V was shortened by 1 base and J by 6 bases, with 11 bases between the two germline ends. CDR3 sequence: CASSLVGFGDTQYF. The DNA of the CDR3 is TGTGCCAGCAGCTTAGTGGGTTTTGGGGATACGCAGTATTTT.

The CDR3: CASSPWTGYENEQFF. The CDR3 DNA reads TGTGCCAGCAGCCCTTGGACAGGGTATGAGAATGAGCAGTTCTTC. The J gene is TRBJ2-1, the V gene TRBV13, with 8 bases identical to TRBD1. This CDR3 is 15 amino acids long. V shed 5 bases, J shed 7 bases, and the junction held 10 bases outside the gene matches. CDR1 and CDR2 (germline): PRHDT, FYEKMQ (reference sequence).

The chain is built from TRBV6-5 and TRBJ2-3; the D gene is possibly TRBD1 (5 bases). The germline V gene has CDR1 MNHEY and CDR2 SVGAGI. The CDR3 contains 14 residues. The V and J ends lost 2 bases and 9 bases respectively, with 15 bases between them. CDR3 in DNA: TGTGCCAGCAGTTACGCTACGACAGCCGAGACGCAGTATTTT. Translating gives CASSYATTAETQYF.

This clone was seen a few times. The chain recombines TRBV6-1 with TRBJ2-1; TRBD2 is a possible D gene (6 bases). CDR3 length: 16 residues. V dropped 1 base and J dropped 5 bases, with 15 bases sitting between them. Looked up from germline, CDR1 is MNHNS and CDR2 is SASEGT. The CDR3 is CASSEGGASFHNEQFF. The CDR3 DNA sequence: TGTGCCAGCAGTGAAGGCGGGGCCTCCTTCCACAATGAGCAGTTCTTC.

V usage is TRBV7-2 and J usage is TRBJ1-6; D perhaps matches TRBD1 (5 bases). CDR1 and CDR2 (germline): SGHTA, FQGNSA. The V end lost 3 bases, the J end lost 9 bases, and 15 bases lay between the germline ends. The CDR3 runs 15 residues. CDR3 sequence reads: CASSLNPFGGSPLHF. DNA for the CDR3: TGTGCCAGCAGCTTGAATCCCTTTGGGGGTTCACCCCTCCACTTT. The whole variable domain, remainder taken from reference TRBV7-2 and TRBJ1-6, is GAGVSQSPSNKVTEKGKDVELRCDPISGHTALYWYRQSLGQGLEFLIYFQGNSAPDKSGLPSDRFSAERTGGSVSTLTIQRTQQEDSAVYLCASSLNPFGGSPLHFGNGTRLTVT.

This sequence joins TRBV5-4 and TRBJ2-7; 13 bases agree with TRBD2. V was pared by 5 bases and J by 7 bases, with 9 bases of the junction left unmatched. Germline V gene lookup returns CDR1 SGHNT and CDR2 YYREEE (reference sequence). The CDR3 covers 15 residues. CDR3 coding DNA: TGTGCCAGCAGTCCTGGGACTAGCGGGACTCGAGAGCAGTACTTC. Translated, it gives CASSPGTSGTREQYF.

This chain connects TRBV29-1 to TRBJ2-7; possibly TRBD1 or TRBD2 for D (5 bases each). V gave up 7 bases and J gave up 5 bases, with 21 bases separating them. Germline V gives CDR1 SQVTM, CDR2 ANQGSEA. The CDR3 consists of 14 residues. In nucleotides, the CDR3 is TGCAGCGCGAAGCCGGGGCAGGTTATCGACGAGCAGTACTTC. It encodes CSAKPGQVIDEQYF.

This chain uses TRBV4-1 with TRBJ2-5; D remains unclear. The CDR3 length is 11 residues. The V and J ends lost 4 bases and 5 bases respectively, with 5 bases between them. Germline V gene sequence: CDR1 MGHRA, CDR2 YSYEKL. The chain's CDR3 is CASSPPETQYF. In DNA, the CDR3 is TGCGCCAGCAGCCCCCCCGAGACCCAGTACTTC.

This chain's CDR3 is CACGGPILDTQYF. CDR3 in DNA: TGTGCTTGCGGGGGGCCGATTCTGGATACGCAGTATTTT. This sequence joins TRBV6-5 and TRBJ2-3; 8 bases are shared with TRBD2. The CDR3 spans 13 residues. CDR1 MNHEY and CDR2 SVGAGI come from the germline V gene.

The chain joins TRBV19 to TRBJ1-2; no definite D call. The CDR3 contains 16 residues. Germline loops: CDR1 LNHDA, CDR2 SQIVND (reference sequence). Trimming shortened V by 8 bases and J by 7 bases, and 26 bases separated the two germline ends. CDR3 bases: TGTGCCAGTTCTTCACTATTACGTGGTTTTACGTCTGGCTACACCTTC. Amino acid sequence: CASSSLLRGFTSGYTF.

This chain links TRBV9 with TRBJ2-1, with 11 bases matching TRBD2. The CDR3 is made up of 15 amino acids. Germline values: CDR1 SGDLS, CDR2 YYNGEE. Unmatched junction bases numbered 7, after V lost 4 bases and J lost 7 bases. CDR3 DNA sequence: TGTGCCAGCAGCCAGCCGGGACTAGCGGAGAATGAGCAGTTCTTC. Encoded protein: CASSQPGLAENEQFF.